The TCR beta chain described here comes from a study of blood T cell repertoires in COVID-19 (dated by TCRdb to between 2020 and 2021). The study in broad terms: Samples from collaborators originated in the United States, Italy and Spain and spanned both the acute and convalescent phases of COVID-19. HLA class I and class II types, where available, came from metadata supplied by the sample provider rather than from assay-based typing. Deeply sampled blood TCRbeta repertoires from subjects exposed to, actively infected with, or recovered from COVID-19 were included in the dataset. A freely available public database, intended as a resource for researchers studying the immune response to SARS-CoV-2, is where the repertoires were released. The sample metadata nearly always contained a de-identified subject ID, COVID-19 status, age in years and sex. The material from the prospective study consisted of cDNA or gDNA derived from T cells, B-cell-depleted T cells, or PBMCs. The samples were drawn from two sources: the first 160 participants of the ongoing ImmuneRACE study, and over 1,000 subjects contributed by 6 global collaborators.

General study outcomes and caveats: How much clinical and demographic metadata was included differed by source and by participant, and the metadata was provided uncurated.

Of note for this clone: The specificity of this receptor is unknown. One base away there is no much larger clone; base qualities are not given.

V is pared back by 3 bases and J by 3 bases, with 7 bases lying between the germline termini. From the cysteine through the phenylalanine, the CDR3 covers 13 amino acids. Only the CDR3 part of the read is kept: 39 bases, read in frame from the first base. The germline V gene (reference sequence) yields SGHAT for CDR1 and FQDESV for CDR2. The immunoSEQ Assay, a bias-controlled multiplex PCR, was used to amplify TCRbeta CDR3 regions from genomic DNA. The published analysis was carried out like this. The number of nucleated cells in each sample was estimated by amplification of reference gene primers within the assay. To quantify the absolute abundance of each unique TCRbeta CDR3 rearrangement, sequence reads were collapsed and filtered. For each sample, productive Simpson clonality was calculated by taking the square root of Simpson's diversity index across productive rearrangements. TCRdb took over this immuneACCESS table, retaining in-frame rearrangements with V and J assigned. Such tables are incomplete; in checked studies, under half of the missing clones stem from an unresolved V gene, and the remainder is unexplained. V, J and clone size derive from that table, while D and trimming were established from the DNA sequence. Recorded for this sample are 60,000 to 85,000 clones; about 88% of them occurred a single time. Of the sample, 4.9% is held by the ten largest clones.

Whole blood was collected in K2EDTA tubes by collaborating institutions according to the institutions' own protocols. For TCRbeta analysis, collaborators shipped samples as frozen whole blood, isolated PBMCs, or DNA extracted from either of those sample types. This TCR was recovered from a woman in her forties or fifties with active COVID-19. The chain uses TRBV11-1 and TRBJ2-3; 6 matching bases give a weak D call of TRBD2. The sequenced material came from peripheral blood. The DNA sequence is TGTGCCAGCAGCTTGGGACTTACAGATACGCAGTATTTT. The encoded protein is CASSLGLTDTQYF.